This T cell receptor (beta chain) was captured by sequencing in a study of response to subunit inactivated influenza vaccine. V trimming: 6 bases; J trimming: 3 bases; junction bases outside the gene matches: 9. The CDR3 has 17 amino acids. One entry per CDR3 protein, called by TCRdb with MiXCR from the RT-PCR reads. The sample includes about 780,000 distinct CDR3 sequences, less than 20% of them seen just once. Sequences were derived from PBMCs from blood, sampled 4 to 6 days after vaccination. The V and J genes are TRBV12-3 or TRBV12-4 and TRBJ2-2, with TRBD1 matching over 11 bases. The TCR was taken from a man between 50 and 59 years old who received an inactivated influenza vaccine. The CDR3 sequence: CASSTPGQGAYTGELFF. The CDR3 nucleotides are TGTGCCAGCAGCACTCCTGGACAGGGGGCTTACACCGGGGAGCTGTTTTTT.